A single sample is the source of the 17 T cell receptor beta chains below, sequenced in a study of OX40 agonist ivuxolimab in advanced cancers. Libraries were prepared by immunoSEQ multiplex PCR; TCRdb keeps only in-frame clonotypes and omits some of them. The sample gives some 64,000 clones, 87% of which show up once; around 0.79% is in the top ten. Source: CD4+ or CD8+ T cells sorted from blood, taken in a trial of the OX40 agonist ivuxolimab. These receptors came from an adult with an advanced solid tumor such as melanoma, head and neck, liver or kidney cancer.

The chain couples TRBV6-1 to TRBJ1-1; possible D gene TRBD1, 6 bases. This CDR3 spans 18 amino acids. V gave up 4 bases and J gave up 0 bases, with 21 bases separating them. Germline CDR1 reads MNHNS; CDR2 reads SASEGT. This chain's CDR3 is CASSGPRGAGNVNTEAFF. CDR3 in DNA: TGTGCCAGCAGTGGGCCCCGGGGGGCAGGGAATGTGAACACTGAAGCTTTCTTT.

The V call is TRBV5-4, the J call TRBJ2-3; D is unresolved. Germline CDR1 is SGHNT and CDR2 is YYREEE (reference sequence). The germline V and J ends were trimmed by 4 bases and 1 base, with 4 bases remaining between them. The CDR3 is 12 residues long. CDR3 sequence: CASSPGTDTQYF. CDR3 DNA sequence: TGTGCCAGCAGCCCTGGCACAGATACGCAGTATTTT. The full variable domain, with the rest looked up from reference TRBV5-4 and TRBJ2-3, is ETGVTQSPTHLIKTRGQQVTLRCSSQSGHNTVSWYQQALGQGPQFIFQYYREEENGRGNFPPRFSGLQFPNYSSELNVNALELDDSALYLCASSPGTDTQYFGPGTRLTVL.

CDR3 amino acids: CASSDQGGMNTEAFF. The CDR3 bases are TGTGCCAGCAGTGATCAGGGAGGTATGAACACTGAAGCTTTCTTT. The chain combines TRBV2 with TRBJ1-1; possible D gene TRBD1, 5 bases. Deletions cut 3 bases from V and 0 bases from J, with 11 bases between. Germline V lookup: CDR1 SNHLY, CDR2 FYNNEI. The length of the CDR3 is 15 residues.

This chain links TRBV6-5 with TRBJ2-2; a possible D gene is TRBD1 (5 bases). The V end lost 5 bases, the J end lost 6 bases, and 10 bases lay between the germline ends. Germline V lookup: CDR1 MNHEY, CDR2 SVGAGI. The CDR3 has 13 residues. The CDR3 is CASSPQGAGELFF. The CDR3 nucleotides are TGTGCCAGCAGTCCTCAGGGCGCCGGGGAGCTGTTTTTT.

The rearrangement links TRBV30 to TRBJ2-2, with unresolved D. CDR3 length: 11 amino acids. The ends were cut back, 0 bases at V and 5 bases at J, with 1 base in the middle. Germline CDR1 is GTSNPN and CDR2 is SVGIG (reference sequence). CDR3 DNA: TGTGCCTGGAGTGTAACCGGGGAGCTGTTTTTT. Encoded protein: CAWSVTGELFF.

This chain joins TRBV2 and TRBJ1-4, with TRBD1 matching 7 bases. This CDR3 region has 15 residues. V gave up 5 bases and J gave up 7 bases; unmatched junction bases: 10. Germline CDR1 and CDR2: SNHLY and FYNNEI. CDR3 nucleotides: TGTGCCAGCAGTCGTAACAGGGGAGTAGGTGAAAAACTGTTTTTT. Its protein is CASSRNRGVGEKLFF.

The chain has TRBV5-1 and TRBJ2-1, with TRBD2 identical over 10 bases. Germline loops: CDR1 SGHRS, CDR2 YFSETQ. This CDR3 is built from 17 residues. The junction had 5 bases not matched to a gene; V was cut back by 0 bases and J by 2 bases. CDR3: CASSLAGLAEPYNEQFF. The DNA of the CDR3 is TGCGCCAGCAGCTTGGCAGGACTAGCGGAGCCCTACAATGAGCAGTTCTTC.

This sequence joins TRBV5-4 and TRBJ2-6; D gene ambiguous. V was shortened by 4 bases and J by 0 bases, with 5 bases between the two germline ends. From germline, CDR1 is SGHNT and CDR2 YYREEE (reference sequence). The CDR3 sequence is 14 residues long. The CDR3 nucleotides are TGTGCCAGCAGCCACACCTCTGGGGCCAACGTCCTGACTTTC. Its translation: CASSHTSGANVLTF.

The chain's CDR3 is CSAAPGGIQYF. CDR3 DNA: TGCAGTGCCGCCCCTGGAGGCATTCAGTACTTC. The gene calls are TRBV20-1 and TRBJ2-4; weak D call: TRBD2 (5 bases). The germline V and J ends were trimmed by 6 bases and 9 bases, with 12 bases remaining between them. The CDR3 has 11 amino acids. Looked up from germline, CDR1 is DFQATT and CDR2 is SNEGSKA (reference sequence).

The chain links TRBV19 to TRBJ1-5; D uncertain. This CDR3 has 14 residues. With 7 bases removed from V and 3 bases from J, the gap between germline ends came to 13 bases. Germline loops: CDR1 LNHDA, CDR2 SQIVND (reference sequence). Here the CDR3 reads CASTTDGPNQPQHF. CDR3 DNA: TGTGCCAGTACGACGGACGGACCCAATCAGCCCCAGCATTTT.

The chain combines TRBV5-1 with TRBJ2-7; 7 bases match TRBD1. The germline gives CDR1 SGHRS, CDR2 YFSETQ. CDR3 length equals 14 residues. V lost 1 base to trimming and J lost 7 bases; unmatched junction nucleotides: 8. CDR3 bases: TGCGCCAGCAGCTTGAGGCAGGGGGACCGGGAGCAGTACTTC. It is translated as CASSLRQGDREQYF.

This chain connects TRBV18 to TRBJ2-2; TRBD1 or TRBD2 may be the D gene (5 bases each). Per the germline V gene, CDR1 is KGHSH and CDR2 is LQKENI. Between the trimmed V and J ends, which lost 4 bases and 9 bases, there was a span of 12 bases. This CDR3 has 13 residues. CDR3 protein: CASSRDRGWELFF. The CDR3 DNA follows: TGTGCCAGCTCACGCGACCGGGGCTGGGAGCTGTTTTTT.

J is TRBJ2-1 and V is TRBV2, with 7 positions matching TRBD1. V shed 5 bases, J shed 8 bases, and the junction held 6 bases outside the gene matches. Germline V lookup: CDR1 SNHLY, CDR2 FYNNEI. This CDR3 spans 13 amino acids. CDR3 protein: CASSRQGWHEQFF. CDR3 nucleotide sequence: TGTGCCAGCAGTCGACAGGGATGGCATGAGCAGTTCTTC.

The chain carries TRBV14 and TRBJ2-6; either TRBD1 or TRBD2 may fit D (5 bases each). The CDR3 has 16 residues. CDR1 is SGHDN, CDR2 FVKESK, per germline. The germline V and J ends were trimmed by 1 base and 2 bases, with 9 bases remaining between them. CDR3 loop: CASSQAGTTGANVLTF. Here the CDR3 DNA reads TGTGCCAGCAGCCAAGCAGGGACCACTGGGGCCAACGTCCTGACTTTC.

The V gene is TRBV5-1, the J gene TRBJ2-7; perhaps TRBD2 as D (6 bases). From germline, CDR1 is SGHRS and CDR2 YFSETQ. CDR3 length: 15 residues. V was cut by 2 bases and J by 2 bases, with 14 bases left in between. CDR3 residues: CASSFGPGGPYEQYF. CDR3 in DNA: TGCGCCAGCAGCTTCGGCCCCGGGGGACCCTACGAGCAGTACTTC.

This chain connects TRBV7-9 to TRBJ2-2; 7 bases match TRBD1. Germline CDR1 is SEHNR and CDR2 is FQNEAQ (reference sequence). The CDR3 extends over 13 amino acids. V dropped 5 bases and J dropped 6; count of bases not matched to a gene: 3. The CDR3 DNA reads TGTGCCAGCAGCCCCCAGGGGGCCGGGGAGCTGTTTTTT. Its translation: CASSPQGAGELFF.

The CDR3 sequence is CASSLRPVTGNTGELFF. In nucleotides, the CDR3 is TGCGCCAGCAGCCTAAGGCCCGTTACAGGGAACACCGGGGAGCTGTTTTTT. The chain is built from TRBV5-1 and TRBJ2-2, with D tentatively TRBD1 (5 bases). The V and J ends lost 4 bases and 1 base respectively, with 17 bases between them. The CDR3 has 17 amino acids. In germline, CDR1 is SGHRS, CDR2 YFSETQ.